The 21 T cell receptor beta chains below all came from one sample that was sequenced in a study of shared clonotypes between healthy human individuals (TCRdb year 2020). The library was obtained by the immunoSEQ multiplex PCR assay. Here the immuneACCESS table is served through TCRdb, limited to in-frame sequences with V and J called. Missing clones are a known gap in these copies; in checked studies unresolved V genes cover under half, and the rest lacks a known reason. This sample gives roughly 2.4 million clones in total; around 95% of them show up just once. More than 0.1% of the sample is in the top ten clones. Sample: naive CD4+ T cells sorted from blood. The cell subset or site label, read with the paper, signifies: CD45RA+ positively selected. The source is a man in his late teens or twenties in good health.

The CDR3 here is CATSSLGNTGELFF. CDR3 in DNA: TGTGCCACCAGCAGCCTAGGGAACACCGGGGAGCTGTTTTTT. The chain carries TRBV15 and TRBJ2-2; no clear D gene. The CDR3 has 14 amino acids. V gave up 3 bases and J gave up 1 base, with 6 bases separating them. CDR1 is LNHNV and CDR2 is YYDKDF in the germline V gene (reference sequence).

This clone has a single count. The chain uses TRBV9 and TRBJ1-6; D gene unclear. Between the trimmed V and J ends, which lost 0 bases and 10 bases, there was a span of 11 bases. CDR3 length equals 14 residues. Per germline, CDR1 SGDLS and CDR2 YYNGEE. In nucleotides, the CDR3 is TGTGCCAGCAGCGTAGGGTGGTTCGGGTCACCCCTCCACTTT. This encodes CASSVGWFGSPLHF.

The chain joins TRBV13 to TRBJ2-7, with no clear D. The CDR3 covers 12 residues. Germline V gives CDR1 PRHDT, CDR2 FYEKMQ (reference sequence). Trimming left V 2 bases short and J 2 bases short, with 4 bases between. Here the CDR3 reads CASSLSTYEQYF. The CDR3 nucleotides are TGTGCCAGCAGCTTAAGCACCTACGAGCAGTACTTC. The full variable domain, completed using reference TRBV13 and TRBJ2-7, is AAGVIQSPRHLIKEKRETATLKCYPIPRHDTVYWYQQGPGQDPQFLISFYEKMQSDKGSIPDRFSAQQFSDYHSELNMSSLELGDSALYFCASSLSTYEQYFGPGTRLTVT.

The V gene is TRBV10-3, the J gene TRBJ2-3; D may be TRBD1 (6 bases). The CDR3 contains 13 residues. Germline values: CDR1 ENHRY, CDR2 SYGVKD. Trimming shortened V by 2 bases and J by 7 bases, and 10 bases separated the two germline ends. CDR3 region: CAISEDGGYTQYF. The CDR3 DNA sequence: TGTGCCATCAGTGAGGATGGGGGCTATACGCAGTATTTT.

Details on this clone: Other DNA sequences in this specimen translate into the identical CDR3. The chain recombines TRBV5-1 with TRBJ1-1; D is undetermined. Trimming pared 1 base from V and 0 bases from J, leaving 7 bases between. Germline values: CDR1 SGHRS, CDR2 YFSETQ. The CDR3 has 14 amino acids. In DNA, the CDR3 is TGCGCCAGCAGCTTGCGGGGTATGAACACTGAAGCTTTCTTT. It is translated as CASSLRGMNTEAFF.

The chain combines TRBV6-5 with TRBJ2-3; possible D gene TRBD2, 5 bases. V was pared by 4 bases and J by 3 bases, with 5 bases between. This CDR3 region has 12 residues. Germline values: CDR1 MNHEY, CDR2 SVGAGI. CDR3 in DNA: TGTGCCAGCAGTTCGGGAACAGATACGCAGTATTTT. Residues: CASSSGTDTQYF.

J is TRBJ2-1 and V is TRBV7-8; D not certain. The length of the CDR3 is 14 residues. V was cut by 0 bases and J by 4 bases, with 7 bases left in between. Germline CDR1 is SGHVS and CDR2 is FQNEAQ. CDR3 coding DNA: TGTGCCAGCAGCTTAGCCCCTCTATACAATGAGCAGTTCTTC. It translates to CASSLAPLYNEQFF.

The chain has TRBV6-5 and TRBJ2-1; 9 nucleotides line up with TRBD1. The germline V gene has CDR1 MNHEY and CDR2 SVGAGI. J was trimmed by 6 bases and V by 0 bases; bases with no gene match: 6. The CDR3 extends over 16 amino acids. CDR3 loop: CASSYSGGQGGNEQFF. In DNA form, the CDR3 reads TGTGCCAGCAGTTACTCCGGGGGACAGGGAGGCAATGAGCAGTTCTTC.

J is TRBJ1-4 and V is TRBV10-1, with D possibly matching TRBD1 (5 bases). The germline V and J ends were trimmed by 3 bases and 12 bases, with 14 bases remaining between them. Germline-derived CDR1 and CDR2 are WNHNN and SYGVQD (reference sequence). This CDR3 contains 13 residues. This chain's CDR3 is CASSDWVARELFF. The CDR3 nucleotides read TGCGCCAGCAGTGACTGGGTCGCCAGGGAACTGTTTTTT.

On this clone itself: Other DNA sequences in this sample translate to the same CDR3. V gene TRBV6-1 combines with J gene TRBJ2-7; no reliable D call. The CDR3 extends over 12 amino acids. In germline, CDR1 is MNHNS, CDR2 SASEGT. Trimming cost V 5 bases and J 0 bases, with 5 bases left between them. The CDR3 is CASSLSSYEQYF. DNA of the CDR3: TGTGCCAGCAGTCTAAGCTCCTACGAGCAGTACTTC.

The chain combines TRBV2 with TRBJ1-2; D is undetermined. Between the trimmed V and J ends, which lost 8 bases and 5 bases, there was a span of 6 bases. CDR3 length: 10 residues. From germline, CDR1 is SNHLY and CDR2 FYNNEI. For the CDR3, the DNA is TGTGCCAGCGGTGCGTATGGCTACACCTTC. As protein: CASGAYGYTF.

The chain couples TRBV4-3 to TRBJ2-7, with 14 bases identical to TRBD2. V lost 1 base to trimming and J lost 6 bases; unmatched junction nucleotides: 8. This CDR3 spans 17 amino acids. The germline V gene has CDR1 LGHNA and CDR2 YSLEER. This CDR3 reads CASSQVGTSGSWGEQYF. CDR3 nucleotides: TGCGCCAGCAGCCAAGTTGGGACTAGCGGGAGTTGGGGCGAGCAGTACTTC.

CDR3 sequence (DNA): TGTGCCAGCTCACCCCCCCGTTCGGGCCAAGAGACCCAGTACTTC. It translates to CASSPPRSGQETQYF. J is TRBJ2-5 and V is TRBV18; no reliable D call. The germline V and J ends were trimmed by 3 bases and 1 base, with 12 bases remaining between them. The CDR3 loop spans 15 amino acids. Germline V gene lookup returns CDR1 KGHSH and CDR2 LQKENI.

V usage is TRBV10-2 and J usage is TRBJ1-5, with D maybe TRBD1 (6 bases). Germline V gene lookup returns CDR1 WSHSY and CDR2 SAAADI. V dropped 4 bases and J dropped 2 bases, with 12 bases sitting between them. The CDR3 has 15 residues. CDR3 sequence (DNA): TGCGCCAGCAGTGTGCCAGGGGTGGGCAATCAGCCCCAGCATTTT. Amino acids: CASSVPGVGNQPQHF.

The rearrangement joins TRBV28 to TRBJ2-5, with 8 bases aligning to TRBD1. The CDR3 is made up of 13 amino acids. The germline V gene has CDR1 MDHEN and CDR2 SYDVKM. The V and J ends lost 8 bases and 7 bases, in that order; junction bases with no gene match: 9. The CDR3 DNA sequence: TGTGCCAGCGCGTCAGACAGGGGCGGGACCCAGTACTTC. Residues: CASASDRGGTQYF. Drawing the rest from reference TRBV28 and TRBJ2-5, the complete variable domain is DVKVTQSSRYLVKRTGEKVFLECVQDMDHENMFWYRQDPGLGLRLIYFSYDVKMKEKGDIPEGYSVSREKKERFSLILESASTNQTSMYLCASASDRGGTQYFGPGTRLLVL.

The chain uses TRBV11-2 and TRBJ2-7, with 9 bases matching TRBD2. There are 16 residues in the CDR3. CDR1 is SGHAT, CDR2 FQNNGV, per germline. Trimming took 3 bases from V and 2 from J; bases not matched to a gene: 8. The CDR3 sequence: CASSLMGSGGPYEQYF. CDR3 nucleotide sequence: TGTGCCAGCAGCTTGATGGGGAGCGGGGGGCCCTACGAGCAGTACTTC.

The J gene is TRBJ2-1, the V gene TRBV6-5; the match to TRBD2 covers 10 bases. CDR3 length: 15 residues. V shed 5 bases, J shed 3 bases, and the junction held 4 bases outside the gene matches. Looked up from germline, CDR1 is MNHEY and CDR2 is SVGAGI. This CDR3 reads CASSLGTSDYNEQFF. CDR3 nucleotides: TGTGCCAGCAGTCTCGGGACTAGCGACTACAATGAGCAGTTCTTC.

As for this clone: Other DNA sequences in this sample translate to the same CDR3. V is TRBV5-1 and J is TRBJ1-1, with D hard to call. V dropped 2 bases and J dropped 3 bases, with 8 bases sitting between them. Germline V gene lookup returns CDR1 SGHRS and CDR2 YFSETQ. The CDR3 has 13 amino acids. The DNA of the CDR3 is TGCGCCAGCAGCTTAGCGGGGTACACTGAAGCTTTCTTT. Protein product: CASSLAGYTEAFF.

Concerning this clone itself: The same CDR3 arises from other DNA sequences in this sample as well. The CDR3 loop reads CASSYSRTSGNEQFF. For the CDR3, the DNA is TGTGCCAGCAGTTACTCCCGGACTAGCGGCAATGAGCAGTTCTTC. V gene TRBV6-5 combines with J gene TRBJ2-1; 10 bases line up with TRBD2. Trimming removed 0 bases from V and 6 bases from J; junction bases left unmatched: 2. Looked up from germline, CDR1 is MNHEY and CDR2 is SVGAGI. This CDR3 spans 15 amino acids.

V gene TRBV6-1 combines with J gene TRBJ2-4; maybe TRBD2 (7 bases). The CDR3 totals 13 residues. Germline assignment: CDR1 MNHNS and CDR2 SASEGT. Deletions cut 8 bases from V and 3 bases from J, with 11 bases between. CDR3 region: CASGGAGKNIQYF. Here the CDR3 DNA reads TGTGCCAGCGGGGGGGCCGGCAAAAACATTCAGTACTTC.

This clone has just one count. For the CDR3, the DNA is TGTGCCAGCCGCAGGGAGGGTCGCGGGGAGCTGTTTTTT. This sequence encodes CASRREGRGELFF. V is TRBV6-1 and J is TRBJ2-2, with TRBD2 matching 7 bases. The CDR3 extends over 13 amino acids. The ends lost 8 bases at V and 7 bases at J; junction bases unmatched: 7. Germline CDR1 MNHNS, CDR2 SASEGT.